Following are 21 T cell receptor beta chains from one sample sequenced in a study of blood T cells in healthy people across ages. A second about 7 to 12 cycle PCR used barcoded and J-beta primers. TCRdb called the 5' RACE reads again in MiXCR, with one record for every CDR3 protein. The sample holds roughly 730,000 distinct CDR3 sequences, 56% seen once. The sequencing sample was made of blood. The receptors here all came from a man between 40 and 49 years old in good health.

This clonotype has just a few counts. V and J are TRBV6-1 and TRBJ2-3; 8 positions agree with TRBD2. The trim removed 2 bases at V and 3 bases at J, leaving 10 bases unmatched. The CDR3 runs to 17 residues. Looked up from germline, CDR1 is MNHNS and CDR2 is SASEGT. The CDR3: CASSESPGGGRTDTQYF. As DNA, the CDR3 is TGTGCCAGCAGTGAATCTCCCGGGGGCGGGAGGACAGATACGCAGTATTTT.

The chain couples TRBV7-2 to TRBJ2-5, with 8 bases that match TRBD1. This CDR3 has 15 amino acids. Unmatched junction bases numbered 9, after V lost 4 bases and J lost 5 bases. Germline-derived CDR1 and CDR2 are SGHTA and FQGNSA. CDR3 region: CASSSGTGEWETQYF. In nucleotides, the CDR3 is TGTGCCAGCAGCTCCGGGACAGGAGAGTGGGAGACCCAGTACTTC.

Notes on this clonotype: A read error may produce the germline difference seen at one junction end. The chain couples TRBV6-4 to TRBJ2-5; 7 bases match TRBD2. The DNA matches TRBJ2-7 better at its end, which makes the J call doubtful. The CDR3 totals 14 residues. Germline V lookup: CDR1 MRHNA, CDR2 SNTAGT. CDR3 in DNA: TGTGCCACCAGTCGCAGCGGGAAACGGTACGAGCAGTACTTC. Translation: CATSRSGKRYEQYF.

The V call is TRBV20-1, the J call TRBJ1-2, with D unclear. The CDR3 has 12 amino acids. Germline V lookup: CDR1 DFQATT, CDR2 SNEGSKA (reference sequence). V lost 2 bases and J lost 4, with 8 bases in between. This chain's CDR3 is CSARIEGYGYTF. In DNA form, the CDR3 reads TGCAGTGCTAGAATTGAGGGCTATGGCTACACCTTC.

The chain has TRBV6-5 and TRBJ1-2, with D maybe TRBD1 (6 bases). Germline V gene data show CDR1 as MNHEY and CDR2 as SVGAGI. The CDR3 spans 16 residues. Trimming stripped 6 bases from V and 0 bases from J, with 17 bases between. The CDR3 region has the DNA TGTGCCAGCAGGACGACGGGGGCGAGGTCTAACTATGGCTACACCTTC. Its protein is CASRTTGARSNYGYTF.

The chain recombines TRBV7-2 with TRBJ2-1, with D possibly matching TRBD1 (5 bases). CDR1 SGHTA and CDR2 FQGNSA come from the germline V gene. Trimming pared 3 bases from V and 10 bases from J, leaving 13 bases between. This CDR3 contains 13 residues. The CDR3 here is CASSFYRTPEQFF. CDR3 sequence (DNA): TGTGCCAGCAGCTTTTACAGGACGCCGGAGCAGTTCTTC.

The J gene is TRBJ2-1, the V gene TRBV2; 8 bases align to TRBD2. V was clipped by 3 bases and J by 8 bases; unmatched bases: 9. The CDR3 contains 15 residues. CDR1 SNHLY and CDR2 FYNNEI come from the germline V gene. CDR3 amino acids: CASSDGGAIFDEQFF. DNA for the CDR3: TGTGCCAGCAGTGACGGGGGGGCGATTTTTGATGAGCAGTTCTTC.

Remarks on this clonotype: This may be a read error, as it is one base from a much larger clone. The rearrangement links TRBV7-2 to TRBJ2-7; 7 positions agree with TRBD1. Germline V gives CDR1 SGHTA, CDR2 FQGNSA. With 2 bases clipped from V and 12 bases from J, the junction kept 16 bases outside the gene matches. This CDR3 is 15 amino acids long. In nucleotides, the CDR3 is TGTGCCAGCAGCTTAATGACAGGGTATGCAGAGACCCGGTACTTC. It yields the protein CASSLMTGYAETRYF.

This clonotype was seen a single time. The chain uses TRBV7-9 and TRBJ2-5; perhaps TRBD2 as D (5 bases). This CDR3 is 13 amino acids long. Per the germline V gene, CDR1 is SEHNR and CDR2 is FQNEAQ (reference sequence). Trimming cost V 5 bases and J 9 bases, with 16 bases left between them. CDR3 sequence: CASSADGPGAQYF. CDR3 nucleotide sequence: TGTGCCAGCAGCGCGGACGGCCCCGGGGCCCAGTACTTC. Full variable domain (missing parts from reference TRBV7-9 and TRBJ2-5): DTGVSQNPRHKITKRGQNVTFRCDPISEHNRLYWYRQTLGQGPEFLTYFQNEAQLEKSRLLSDRFSAERPKGSFSTLEIQRTEQGDSAMYLCASSADGPGAQYFGPGTRLLVL.

This rearrangement joins TRBV7-2 to TRBJ1-4; D unresolved. Germline CDR1 is SGHTA and CDR2 is FQGNSA. The CDR3 contains 15 residues. V lost 5 bases and J lost 8, with 18 bases in between. The chain's CDR3 is CASSPTTLIGEKLFF. CDR3 bases: TGTGCCAGCAGCCCCACGACACTTATAGGGGAAAAACTGTTTTTT. The full variable domain, with the rest looked up from reference TRBV7-2 and TRBJ1-4, is GAGVSQSPSNKVTEKGKDVELRCDPISGHTALYWYRQSLGQGLEFLIYFQGNSAPDKSGLPSDRFSAERTGGSVSTLTIQRTQQEDSAVYLCASSPTTLIGEKLFFGSGTQLSVL.

A word on this clonotype: One junction end does not reproduce the germline sequence, and a read error may be involved. V usage is TRBV7-2 and J usage is TRBJ2-6; D ambiguous. The length of the CDR3 is 13 residues. Germline V gene sequence: CDR1 SGHTA, CDR2 FQGNSA. In DNA, the CDR3 is TGTGCCAGCTACCCCTCTCGGGCCAACGTCCTGACTTTC. This sequence encodes CASYPSRANVLTF. Supplemented by reference TRBV7-2 and TRBJ2-6, the full variable domain reads GAGVSQSPSNKVTEKGKDVELRCDPISGHTALYWYRQSLGQGLEFLIYFQGNSAPDKSGLPSDRFSAERTGGSVSTLTIQRTQQEDSAVYLCASYPSRANVLTFGAGSRLTVL.

The chain has TRBV20-1 and TRBJ2-5, with 7 bases lining up with TRBD1. This CDR3 comprises 13 residues. CDR1 is DFQATT and CDR2 is SNEGSKA in the germline V gene (reference sequence). The trim removed 1 base at V and 4 bases at J, leaving 3 bases unmatched. The CDR3 spells CSARGQGGETQYF. CDR3 sequence (DNA): TGCAGTGCTAGAGGACAGGGTGGAGAGACCCAGTACTTC.

This rearrangement joins TRBV11-2 to TRBJ2-6; a possible D gene is TRBD1 (5 bases). V lost 4 bases and J 0 bases, leaving 10 bases between the germline ends. Germline V CDR1 and CDR2: SGHAT, FQNNGV. The CDR3 is 16 amino acids. The CDR3 reads CASSWQGPSGANVLTF. As DNA, the CDR3 is TGTGCCAGCAGCTGGCAGGGCCCCTCTGGGGCCAACGTCCTGACTTTC.

The chain employs TRBV6-5 and TRBJ1-1; 10 positions agree with TRBD1. The CDR3 spans 16 residues. Germline CDR1 MNHEY, CDR2 SVGAGI. J was trimmed by 5 bases and V by 6 bases; bases with no gene match: 12. CDR3 amino acids: CASRRPGTGVGTEAFF. The CDR3 DNA is TGTGCCAGCAGACGTCCCGGGACAGGGGTGGGTACTGAAGCTTTCTTT.

This chain joins TRBV10-2 and TRBJ2-5; possibly TRBD2 for D (5 bases). Germline CDR1 WSHSY, CDR2 SAAADI. The V end lost 7 bases, the J end lost 11 bases, and 17 bases lay between the germline ends. The CDR3 loop spans 12 amino acids. The CDR3 reads CASTEAPWEQYF. The CDR3 nucleotides are TGCGCCAGCACCGAGGCCCCATGGGAGCAGTACTTC.

The V gene is TRBV9, the J gene TRBJ2-3, with 8 bases fitting TRBD1. Germline-derived CDR1 and CDR2 are SGDLS and YYNGEE. The CDR3 is 18 residues long. V gave up 5 bases and J gave up 2 bases; unmatched junction bases: 16. CDR3 sequence (DNA): TGTGCCAGCAGACGGGACGACAGGGGTTTCGCCATCACAGATACGCAGTATTTT. It is translated as CASRRDDRGFAITDTQYF. The full variable domain, its missing parts supplied by reference TRBV9 and TRBJ2-3, is DSGVTQTPKHLITATGQRVTLRCSPRSGDLSVYWYQQSLDQGLQFLIQYYNGEERAKGNILERFSAQQFPDLHSELNLSSLELGDSALYFCASRRDDRGFAITDTQYFGPGTRLTVL.

This CDR3 reads CASSQAAGGQGETQYF. In DNA form, the CDR3 reads TGTGCCAGCAGCCAAGCAGCGGGGGGGCAGGGAGAGACCCAGTACTTC. This rearrangement joins TRBV7-3 to TRBJ2-5, with TRBD2 matching 10 bases. The germline V gene encodes CDR1 SGHTA and CDR2 FQGTGA. The CDR3 consists of 16 residues. With V trimmed by 5 bases and J by 4 bases, 10 bases remained unmatched.

This chain connects TRBV25-1 to TRBJ2-3; 7 bases are shared with TRBD1. The CDR3 spans 16 residues. The V gene end was trimmed by 3 bases and the J gene end by 2 bases; junction bases not matched to a gene: 8. Germline assignment: CDR1 MGHDK and CDR2 SYGVNS. The CDR3 nucleotides read TGTGCCAGCAGTGACTTGAGGGGGCAGGTCACAGATACGCAGTATTTT. It specifies CASSDLRGQVTDTQYF. Using reference TRBV25-1 and TRBJ2-3 for the parts outside the CDR3, the full variable domain is EADIYQTPRYLVIGTGKKITLECSQTMGHDKMYWYQQDPGMELHLIHYSYGVNSTEKGDLSSESTVSRIRTEHFPLTLESARPSHTSQYLCASSDLRGQVTDTQYFGPGTRLTVL.

This clonotype was recorded a few times. This rearrangement joins TRBV5-4 to TRBJ2-5, with D tentatively TRBD2 (6 bases). V shed 7 bases and J shed 1 base, with 17 bases lying between them. Germline CDR1 reads SGHNT; CDR2 reads YYREEE (reference sequence). This CDR3 has 15 residues. The CDR3 loop is CASRRDSPPQETQYF. DNA of the CDR3: TGTGCCAGCCGCCGGGACTCTCCCCCCCAAGAGACCCAGTACTTC. Full variable domain (outside the CDR3, taken from reference TRBV5-4 and TRBJ2-5): ETGVTQSPTHLIKTRGQQVTLRCSSQSGHNTVSWYQQALGQGPQFIFQYYREEENGRGNFPPRFSGLQFPNYSSELNVNALELDDSALYLCASRRDSPPQETQYFGPGTRLLVL.

V and J are TRBV20-1 and TRBJ2-3, with 7 bases fitting TRBD1. The germline V gene encodes CDR1 DFQATT and CDR2 SNEGSKA (reference sequence). The junction had 2 bases not matched to a gene; V was cut back by 3 bases and J by 2 bases. The CDR3 consists of 13 residues. The CDR3 spells CSARGTVTDTQYF. The CDR3 nucleotides read TGCAGTGCTAGGGGGACAGTCACAGATACGCAGTATTTT.

The rearrangement joins TRBV4-2 to TRBJ1-2; TRBD1 matches 8 bases. This CDR3 spans 16 amino acids. V was pared by 3 bases and J by 1 base, with 7 bases of the junction left unmatched. CDR1 and CDR2 from the germline V gene are LGHNA and YNFKEQ. DNA for the CDR3: TGTGCCAGCAGCCACCCCGGGACAGGCTTTAACTATGGCTACACCTTC. This sequence encodes CASSHPGTGFNYGYTF.